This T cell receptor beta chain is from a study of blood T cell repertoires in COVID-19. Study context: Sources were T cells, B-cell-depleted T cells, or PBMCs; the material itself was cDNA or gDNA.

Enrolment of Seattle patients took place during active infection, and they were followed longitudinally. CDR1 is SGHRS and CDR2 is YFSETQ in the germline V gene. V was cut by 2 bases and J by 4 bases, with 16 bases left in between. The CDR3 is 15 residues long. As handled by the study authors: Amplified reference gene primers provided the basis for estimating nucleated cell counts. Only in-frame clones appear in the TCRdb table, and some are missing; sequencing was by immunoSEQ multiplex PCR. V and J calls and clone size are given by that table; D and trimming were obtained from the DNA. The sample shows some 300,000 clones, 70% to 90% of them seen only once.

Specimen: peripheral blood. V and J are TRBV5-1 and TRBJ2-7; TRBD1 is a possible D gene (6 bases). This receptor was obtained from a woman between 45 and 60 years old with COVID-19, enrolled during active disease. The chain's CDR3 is CASSLTGTWRYEQYF. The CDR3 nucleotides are TGCGCCAGCAGCTTAACCGGGACATGGCGTTACGAGCAGTACTTC.